The present T cell receptor (beta chain) was sequenced within a study of graft-versus-host responses after intestinal transplantation. Study overall: Following induction with anti-thymocyte globulin, all recipients were given tacrolimus and steroids for about three years. Notes on the study in general: Marrow from the recipient contained GvH clones, some of which had appeared first in ileum or blood.

The method was immunoSEQ multiplex PCR; TCRdb's version includes in-frame clones alone and lacks a portion of them. The repertoire holds around 96,000 clones, with approximately 90% as singletons. To note about this clone: Its antigen is unknown.

Source: unstimulated CD4+ T cells sorted from spleen or lymph node cells, taken before intestinal transplant. The TCR originated in a human donor who received an intestinal transplant.

CDR3 bases: TGTGCCAGCAGACCTGACAGGCTGCATACGCAGTATTTT. Translation gives CASRPDRLHTQYF. The J gene is TRBJ2-3, the V gene TRBV6-5; D might be TRBD1 (6 bases). This CDR3 contains 13 residues. V lost 6 bases and J 7 bases, leaving 14 bases between the germline ends. Germline V gene sequence: CDR1 MNHEY, CDR2 SVGAGI.